The 15 T cell receptor beta chains below come from one sample, sequenced in a study of blood T cell repertoires in COVID-19. This table comes from immunoSEQ multiplex PCR, and its TCRdb copy is limited to in-frame clones, with some not included. There are about 130,000 clones in the sample; roughly 83% occur only once, and around 10% lies in the top ten. Sequences were obtained from PBMCs or T cells enriched from blood (not recorded which). All receptors come from a man between 50 and 59 years old who had recovered from COVID-19.

This rearrangement joins TRBV27 to TRBJ1-5; weak D call: TRBD1 (6 bases). Per germline, CDR1 MNHEY and CDR2 SMNVEV (reference sequence). The ends were cut back, 2 bases at V and 6 bases at J, with 11 bases in the middle. The CDR3 spans 14 residues. In DNA, the CDR3 is TGTGCCAGCAGTTTAGGGGGGGCGGGTCAGCCCCAGCATTTT. It codes for CASSLGGAGQPQHF.

There are a few counts of this clone. The chain uses TRBV5-1 and TRBJ2-7; TRBD1 might be the D (6 bases). Deletions cut 2 bases from V and 2 bases from J, with 14 bases between. CDR1 is SGHRS, CDR2 YFSETQ, per germline. The CDR3 consists of 15 residues. CDR3 DNA sequence: TGCGCCAGCAGCTTTACAGGGAATTCTCCCTACGAGCAGTACTTC. Its translation: CASSFTGNSPYEQYF.

The CDR3 DNA is TGTGCCTGGAGTATGGGGACTAGCGGTTCTGAGCAGTTCTTC. Protein sequence: CAWSMGTSGSEQFF. The chain has TRBV30 and TRBJ2-1; 11 bases map to TRBD2. The CDR3 is made up of 14 amino acids. The V gene end was trimmed by 2 bases and the J gene end by 9 bases; junction bases not matched to a gene: 6. CDR1 and CDR2 from the germline V gene are GTSNPN and SVGIG (reference sequence).

The chain joins TRBV28 to TRBJ1-3, with unresolved D. Germline V gene data show CDR1 as MDHEN and CDR2 as SYDVKM. V dropped 7 bases and J dropped 0 bases, with 13 bases sitting between them. CDR3 length: 15 amino acids. CDR3 nucleotide sequence: TGTGCCAGCACCCCAGCGGCCGTCTCTGGAAACACCATATATTTT. It is translated as CASTPAAVSGNTIYF. Full variable domain (missing parts from reference TRBV28 and TRBJ1-3): DVKVTQSSRYLVKRTGEKVFLECVQDMDHENMFWYRQDPGLGLRLIYFSYDVKMKEKGDIPEGYSVSREKKERFSLILESASTNQTSMYLCASTPAAVSGNTIYFGEGSWLTVV.

This chain uses TRBV2 with TRBJ2-6, with 10 positions matching TRBD1. This CDR3 spans 18 amino acids. CDR1 and CDR2 from the germline V gene are SNHLY and FYNNEI. The V segment lost 5 bases and the J segment 2 bases; nucleotides outside the gene matches: 9. CDR3 protein: CASSSRDRGFPGANVLTF. CDR3 nucleotide sequence: TGTGCCAGCAGTTCCCGGGACAGGGGCTTCCCTGGGGCCAACGTCCTGACTTTC.

The gene calls are TRBV5-5 and TRBJ1-2; TRBD1 agrees at 7 bases. With V trimmed by 4 bases and J by 0 bases, 6 bases remained unmatched. Germline lookup yields CDR1 SGHKS and CDR2 YYEKEE (reference sequence). This CDR3 has 15 residues. The CDR3, as DNA: TGTGCCAGCAGCCCTGGACAGGATACTAACTATGGCTACACCTTC. This gives the protein CASSPGQDTNYGYTF.

The rearrangement joins TRBV4-3 to TRBJ2-2; D is possibly TRBD1 (5 bases). The germline gives CDR1 LGHNA, CDR2 YSLEER. V was trimmed by 0 bases and J by 7 bases, leaving 18 bases between them. This CDR3 region has 17 residues. CDR3 region: CASSQDPAGFSGGELFF. The DNA for the CDR3 is TGCGCCAGCAGCCAAGACCCAGCAGGGTTTAGTGGCGGGGAGCTGTTTTTT.

This clone turned up a few times. This sequence joins TRBV24-1 and TRBJ1-1; no clear D gene. The CDR3 is 13 residues long. Germline assignment: CDR1 KGHDR and CDR2 SFDVKD. Trimming removed 3 bases at V and 7 bases at J, with 11 bases between. Here the CDR3 DNA reads TGTGCCACCAGTGATCCCGACACGAATGAAGCTTTCTTT. It specifies CATSDPDTNEAFF.

This clone was observed once. The chain is built from TRBV5-1 and TRBJ2-2; TRBD2 agrees at 15 bases. CDR3 length: 18 residues. Germline V gene sequence: CDR1 SGHRS, CDR2 YFSETQ. The V and J ends lost 4 bases and 6 bases, in that order; junction bases with no gene match: 10. CDR3 sequence: CASSPGLAGGQYPGELFF. The CDR3 bases are TGCGCCAGCAGCCCGGGACTAGCGGGGGGCCAATACCCCGGGGAGCTGTTTTTT.

This sequence joins TRBV27 and TRBJ2-5; 14 bases map to TRBD2. This CDR3 region has 17 residues. Per the germline V gene, CDR1 is MNHEY and CDR2 is SMNVEV (reference sequence). V gave up 5 bases and J gave up 5 bases; unmatched junction bases: 10. The CDR3 loop reads CASSHHRTSGGRETQYF. As DNA, the CDR3 is TGTGCCAGCAGTCACCATCGGACTAGCGGGGGGAGGGAGACCCAGTACTTC.

This chain connects TRBV5-4 to TRBJ2-4, with D possibly matching TRBD2 (6 bases). Trimming left V 5 bases short and J 1 base short, with 16 bases between. The CDR3 contains 16 residues. CDR1 is SGHNT and CDR2 is YYREEE in the germline V gene (reference sequence). The CDR3 DNA reads TGTGCCAGCAGTTCGGACGGAGGGATGGCCAAAAACATTCAGTACTTC. Translating it yields CASSSDGGMAKNIQYF.

The chain joins TRBV4-2 to TRBJ2-7; 11 bases are shared with TRBD1. The trim removed 2 bases at V and 3 bases at J, leaving 6 bases unmatched. CDR1 is LGHNA, CDR2 YNFKEQ, per germline. This CDR3 is built from 16 residues. The CDR3 here is CASSQPGQGVVYEQYF. In DNA, the CDR3 is TGTGCCAGCAGCCAACCGGGACAGGGGGTTGTCTACGAGCAGTACTTC.

The rearrangement uses TRBV5-8 and TRBJ1-5; weak D call: TRBD1 (5 bases). CDR1 and CDR2 (germline): SGHTS, YDEGEE. Trimming took off 0 bases at V and 2 bases at J, with 12 bases between the two ends. The CDR3 is made up of 16 amino acids. The CDR3 spells CASSLGLGGGNQPQHF. The CDR3 DNA reads TGTGCCAGCAGCTTGGGCTTGGGGGGGGGCAATCAGCCCCAGCATTTT.

This clone is a singleton in its sample. The chain has TRBV28 and TRBJ1-2; perhaps TRBD1 as D (5 bases). Trimming took off 7 bases at V and 4 bases at J, with 22 bases between the two ends. The CDR3 is 16 residues long. Germline-derived CDR1 and CDR2 are MDHEN and SYDVKM. DNA of the CDR3: TGTGCCAGCACTCTGACGGCGGCATATAGGGGCTATGGCTACACCTTC. Translating it yields CASTLTAAYRGYGYTF.

The chain uses TRBV5-1 and TRBJ2-7; a possible D gene is TRBD2 (7 bases). This CDR3 has 16 amino acids. Germline V gives CDR1 SGHRS, CDR2 YFSETQ. Trimming left V 4 bases short and J 2 bases short, with 19 bases between. CDR3 sequence reads: CASSPHWGGPTYEQYF. The CDR3 nucleotides read TGCGCCAGCAGCCCACATTGGGGGGGCCCAACCTACGAGCAGTACTTC.